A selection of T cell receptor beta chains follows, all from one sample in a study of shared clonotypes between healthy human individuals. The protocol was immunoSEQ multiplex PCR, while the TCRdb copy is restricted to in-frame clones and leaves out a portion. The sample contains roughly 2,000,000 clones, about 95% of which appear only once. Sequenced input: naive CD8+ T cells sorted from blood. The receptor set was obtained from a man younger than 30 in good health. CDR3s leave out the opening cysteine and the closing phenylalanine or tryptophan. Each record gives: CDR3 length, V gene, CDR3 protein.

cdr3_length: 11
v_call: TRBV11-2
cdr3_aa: ASSFDRGWPQH

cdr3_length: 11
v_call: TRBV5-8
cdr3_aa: ASSLLGNNEQF

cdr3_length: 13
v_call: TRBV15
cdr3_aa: ATSEGLAGYYEQY

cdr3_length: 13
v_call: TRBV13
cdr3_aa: ASSSDGRNTGELF

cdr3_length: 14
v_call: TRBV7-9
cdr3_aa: ASSQTFAAPTDTQY

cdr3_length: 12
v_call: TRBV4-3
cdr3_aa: ASSQGPETDTQY

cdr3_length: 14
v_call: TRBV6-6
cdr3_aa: ASSSTLGTLQETQY

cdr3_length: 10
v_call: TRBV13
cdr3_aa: ASSLKDNEQF

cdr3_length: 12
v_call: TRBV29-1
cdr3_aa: SVPDIKGNYGYT

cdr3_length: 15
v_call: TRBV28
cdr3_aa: ASSLWTGFANTGELF

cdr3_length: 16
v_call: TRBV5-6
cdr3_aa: ASSWAGVRGREEGPQH

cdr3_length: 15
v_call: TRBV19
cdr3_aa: ASSKPQIEQGTYGYT

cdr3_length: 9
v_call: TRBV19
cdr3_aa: ASSIDETQY

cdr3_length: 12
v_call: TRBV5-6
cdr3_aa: ASSFGGFQETQY

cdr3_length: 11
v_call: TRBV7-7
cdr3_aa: ASSAESVETQY

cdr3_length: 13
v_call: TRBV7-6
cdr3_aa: ASSLAGGGQETQY

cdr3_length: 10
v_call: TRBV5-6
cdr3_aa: ASSLHVTEAF

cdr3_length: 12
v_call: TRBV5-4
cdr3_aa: ASSLAGAGNTIY

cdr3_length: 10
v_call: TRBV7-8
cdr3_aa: ASSLGLETQY

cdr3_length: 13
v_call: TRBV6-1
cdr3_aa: ASSESQGWYEKLF

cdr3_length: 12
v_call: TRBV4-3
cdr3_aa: ASSQDPGANVLT

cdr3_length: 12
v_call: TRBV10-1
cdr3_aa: ASSDLGPTDTQY

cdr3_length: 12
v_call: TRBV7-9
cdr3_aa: ASSLPLGQGGLF

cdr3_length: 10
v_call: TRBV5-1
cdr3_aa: ASSLSGTEAF

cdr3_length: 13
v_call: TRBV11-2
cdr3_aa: ASSFGTDSNQPQH

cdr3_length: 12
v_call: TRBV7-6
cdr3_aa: ASSPRLDPYEQY

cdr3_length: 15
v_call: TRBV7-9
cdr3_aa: ASSLGGRVLRNTEAF

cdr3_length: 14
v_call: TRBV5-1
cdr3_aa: ASSDTGTQVVDEQF

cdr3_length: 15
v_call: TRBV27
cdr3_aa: ASSLLAGGLSYNEQF

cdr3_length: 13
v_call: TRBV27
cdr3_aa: ASKLLRGANTEAF

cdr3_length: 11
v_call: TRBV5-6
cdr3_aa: ASSLFQGQPQH

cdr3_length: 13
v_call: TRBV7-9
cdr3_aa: ASSGTGWGGYGYT

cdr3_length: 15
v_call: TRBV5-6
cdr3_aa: ASSPDVAGGHDGELF

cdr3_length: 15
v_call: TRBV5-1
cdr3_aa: ASRSGTSGSLQETQY

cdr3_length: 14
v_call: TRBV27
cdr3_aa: ASSLYGTRNTGELF

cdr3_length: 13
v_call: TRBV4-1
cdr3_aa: ASSQGAGSVYEQY

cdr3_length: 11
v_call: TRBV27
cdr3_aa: ASSWGSNNEQF

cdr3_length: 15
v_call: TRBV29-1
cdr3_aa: SVEDRDEESYNSPLH

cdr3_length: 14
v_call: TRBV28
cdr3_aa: ASSPDYIDMGNIQY

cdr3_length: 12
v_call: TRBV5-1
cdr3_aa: ASSSLDGSYEQY

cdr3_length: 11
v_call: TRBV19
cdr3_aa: ASTLGANTEAF

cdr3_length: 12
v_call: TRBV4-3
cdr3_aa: ASSQDGWRETQY

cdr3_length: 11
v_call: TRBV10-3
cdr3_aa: AISESVQAEAF

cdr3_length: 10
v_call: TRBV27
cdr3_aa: ASHRGGTEAF

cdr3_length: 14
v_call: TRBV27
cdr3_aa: ASSSLAGAIDNEQF

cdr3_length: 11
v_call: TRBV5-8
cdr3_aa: ASSWDENSPLH